The rows below give T cell receptor beta chains drawn from one sample of a study of cytomegalovirus exposure and HLA in healthy donors. The protocol was immunoSEQ multiplex PCR, while the TCRdb copy is restricted to in-frame clones and leaves out a portion. The data hold roughly 150,000 clones, with over 70% observed a single time. The sequencing input was PBMCs. The receptors originated from a young woman in good health and CMV-seronegative. The CDR3 runs from the conserved cysteine through the conserved F or W. D genes are given only for firm matches. Only part of the rows carry a size: once, few, many, or a class if the clone is expanded.

TRBJ1-4	TRBV27	15	-	-	TGTGCCAGCAGTTACGAAAGAGGGACTAATGAAAAACTGTTTTTT	CASSYERGTNEKLFF
TRBJ1-1	TRBV19	15	-	few	TGTGCCAGTACCGGCGGGGGACTCACGAACACTGAAGCTTTCTTT	CASTGGGLTNTEAFF
TRBJ2-1	TRBV27	16	TRBD2	once	TGTGCCAGCAGTTTCTCAGGGCTAGCGGGCTTCAATGAGCAGTTCTTC	CASSFSGLAGFNEQFF
TRBJ1-4	TRBV2	15	-	-	TGTGCCAGCAGCACGGACAGCTCAACTAATGAAAAACTGTTTTTT	CASSTDSSTNEKLFF
TRBJ2-1	TRBV12-1	15	-	-	TGTGCCAGCAGCCCCCGGACTAGCGGGGCGGGTGAGCAGTTCTTC	CASSPRTSGAGEQFF
TRBJ1-2	TRBV4-1	12	-	few	TGCGCCAGCAGCCACGACAGGTATGGCTACACCTTC	CASSHDRYGYTF
TRBJ1-6	TRBV7-8	14	TRBD1	-	TGTGCCAGCACCCCCGGGACAGGGAATTCACCCCTCCACTTT	CASTPGTGNSPLHF
TRBJ2-5	TRBV4-1	15	TRBD1	few	TGCGCCAGCAGCCTCGGACAGGTGGCTAAAGAGACCCAGTACTTC	CASSLGQVAKETQYF
TRBJ1-4	TRBV19	13	-	-	TGTGCCAGTAGTATAGGGAGGGATGAAAAACTGTTTTTT	CASSIGRDEKLFF
TRBJ1-2	TRBV21-1	17	-	-	TGTGCCAGCACCTCCCCCCTCGAGGGGGCTAAGCTGCATGGCTACACCTTC	CASTSPLEGAKLHGYTF
TRBJ1-6	TRBV27	16	-	-	TGTGCCAGCAGTTTAGGTTCCGGTCAGGGCAATTCACCCCTCCACTTT	CASSLGSGQGNSPLHF
TRBJ1-6	TRBV5-1	16	TRBD1	-	TGCGCCAGCAGCCGCGACCACGGACAGGGATCGGCACCCCTCCACTTT	CASSRDHGQGSAPLHF
TRBJ2-3	TRBV5-1	15	TRBD2	-	TGCGCCAGCAGCTTGGGTGCTAGCGGAAGCGATACGCAGTATTTT	CASSLGASGSDTQYF
TRBJ2-2	TRBV4-1	15	-	-	TGCGCCAGCAGCCAAGTCCAGGGGGGCACCGGGGAGCTGTTTTTT	CASSQVQGGTGELFF
TRBJ1-3	TRBV7-9	14	-	-	TGTGCCAGCACCAAACAGGGTACTGGAAACACCATATATTTT	CASTKQGTGNTIYF
TRBJ2-3	TRBV9	16	TRBD1	-	TGTGCCAGCAGCGTAGGCACAGGGGGTAAGGGAGATACGCAGTATTTT	CASSVGTGGKGDTQYF
TRBJ1-5	TRBV27	17	TRBD1	-	TGTGCCAGCAGTCTATGGGACAGAAATTATAGCAATCAGCCCCAGCATTTT	CASSLWDRNYSNQPQHF
TRBJ1-5	TRBV19	14	-	-	TGTGCCACCGACAGGAGATATAGCAATCAGCCCCAGCATTTT	CATDRRYSNQPQHF
TRBJ2-1	TRBV19	16	TRBD2	-	TGTGCCAGTACTCATGGGTCGGGACTAGCGGGGAATGAGCAGTTCTTC	CASTHGSGLAGNEQFF
TRBJ1-1	TRBV5-1	15	-	-	TGCGCCAGCAGCTTGTCCGGTCAGGACTATTCTCAAGCTTTCTTT	CASSLSGQDYSQAFF
TRBJ1-4	TRBV6-5	13	-	-	TGTGCCAGCAGTTACGTTGGCAATGAAAAACTGTTTTTT	CASSYVGNEKLFF
TRBJ1-1	TRBV6-5	14	-	once	TGTGCCAGCACCGTCGACAGAAAGAACACTGAAGCTTTCTTT	CASTVDRKNTEAFF
TRBJ2-1	TRBV7-8	14	-	-	TGTGCCAGCAGCCACCGGACAAGCAGGTATGAGCAGTTCTTC	CASSHRTSRYEQFF
TRBJ1-2	TRBV30	13	-	-	TGTGCCTGGAATGAGTTCGCTAACTATGGCTACACCTTC	CAWNEFANYGYTF
TRBJ1-2	TRBV28	16	-	-	TGTGCCAGCAGTTTAGGGGGGGTCTTTGCTAACTATGGCTACACCTTC	CASSLGGVFANYGYTF
TRBJ2-7	TRBV7-8	18	-	-	TGTGCCAGCAGCCATACCGCCTTATTCCTCGGTCCCTCCTACGAGCAGTACTTC	CASSHTALFLGPSYEQYF
TRBJ1-2	TRBV6-5	14	TRBD1	few	TGTGCCAGCAGTGAATCCGGGGACAGAAGAGGCTACACCTTC	CASSESGDRRGYTF
TRBJ2-1	TRBV7-7	15	TRBD2	-	TGTGCCAGCAGCCTAGGGCGGGGGGACTACAATGAGCAGTTCTTC	CASSLGRGDYNEQFF